The clone carrying this T cell receptor (beta chain) has a count of ten or more. Its antigen remains unknown. Amplification of TCR alpha and beta CDR3 regions from RNA used iRepertoire nested multiplex PCR. MiXCR, applied by TCRdb to the multiplex PCR reads, yields one record per CDR3 protein. The sample yields fewer than 90,000 distinct CDR3 sequences, about a quarter seen once. This record comes from a study of glioma-infiltrating T cells. The trim removed 7 bases at V and 1 base at J, leaving 1 base unmatched. Germline loops: CDR1 LGHDT, CDR2 YNNKEL (reference sequence). The CDR3 covers 13 residues. General observations from the study: Very few CDR3 sequences were shared between tissue and blood. Above-expected tissue-blood divergence occurred in all gliomas, most in low-grade ones.

The chain is built from TRBV3-1 and TRBJ1-3; 7 nucleotides match TRBD1. The TCR originated in a human donor with low-grade glioma or glioblastoma, undergoing nonglioma brain surgery, or in good health (not recorded which). Sequenced sample: glioma tissue, nonneoplastic brain tissue, or PBMCs (not recorded which). DNA of the CDR3: TGTGCCAGCAAACAGGGGTCTGGAAACACCATATATTTT. This gives the protein CASKQGSGNTIYF.